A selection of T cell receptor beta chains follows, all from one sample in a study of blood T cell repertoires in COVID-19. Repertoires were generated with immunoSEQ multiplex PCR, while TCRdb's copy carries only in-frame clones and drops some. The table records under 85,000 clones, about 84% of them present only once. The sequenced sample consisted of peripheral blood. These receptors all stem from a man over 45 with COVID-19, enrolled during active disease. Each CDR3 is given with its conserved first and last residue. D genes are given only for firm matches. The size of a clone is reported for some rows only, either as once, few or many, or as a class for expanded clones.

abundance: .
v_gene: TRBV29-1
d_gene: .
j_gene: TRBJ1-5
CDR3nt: TGCAGCGTTGGGACAGTTGATAGCAATCAGCCCCAGCATTTT
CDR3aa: CSVGTVDSNQPQHF

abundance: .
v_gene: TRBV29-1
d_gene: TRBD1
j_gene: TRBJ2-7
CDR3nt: TGCAGCGCAATACCGACAGGGTCCTACGAGCAGTACTTC
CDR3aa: CSAIPTGSYEQYF

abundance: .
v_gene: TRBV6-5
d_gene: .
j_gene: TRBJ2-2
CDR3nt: TGTGCCATTCCGGGGGTCCCCCGAGGCGGGGAGCTGTTTTTT
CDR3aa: CAIPGVPRGGELFF

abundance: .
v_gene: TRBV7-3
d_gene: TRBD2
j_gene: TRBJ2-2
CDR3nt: TGTGCCAGCAGCTCAGGACTAGCGGGGGGGAAGGGGGAGCTGTTTTTT
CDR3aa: CASSSGLAGGKGELFF

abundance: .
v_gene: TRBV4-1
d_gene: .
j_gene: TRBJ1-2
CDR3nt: TGCGCCAGCAGCCCCTCGACGGGATTAGGGTTGGGCTACACCTTC
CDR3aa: CASSPSTGLGLGYTF

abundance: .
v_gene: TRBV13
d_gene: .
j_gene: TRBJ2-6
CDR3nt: TGTGCCAGCAGCCAGGGGGGATCTGGGGCCAACGTCCTGACTTTC
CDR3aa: CASSQGGSGANVLTF

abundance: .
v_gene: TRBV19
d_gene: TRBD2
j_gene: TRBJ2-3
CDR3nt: TGTGCCAGTAGAGCAACTAGCGGGTCCGGGTATGCGCAGTATTTT
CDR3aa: CASRATSGSGYAQYF

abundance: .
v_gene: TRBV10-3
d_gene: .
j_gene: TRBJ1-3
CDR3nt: TGTGCCACCCGCTTGGACTCTACTGGAAACACCATATATTTT
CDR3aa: CATRLDSTGNTIYF

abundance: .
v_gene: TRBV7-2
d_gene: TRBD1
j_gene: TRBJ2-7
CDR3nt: TGTGCCAGCAGAGTTACCGGGACAGGAGGCTACGAGCAGTACTTC
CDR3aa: CASRVTGTGGYEQYF

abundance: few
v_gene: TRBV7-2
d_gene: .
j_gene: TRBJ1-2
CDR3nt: TGTGCCAGCAGCTTAGGGCCATTCTATGGCTACACCTTC
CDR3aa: CASSLGPFYGYTF

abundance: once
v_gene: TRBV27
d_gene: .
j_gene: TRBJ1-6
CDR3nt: TGTGCCAGCAGTTTGTCGGTCGTTTCACCCCTCCACTTT
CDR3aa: CASSLSVVSPLHF

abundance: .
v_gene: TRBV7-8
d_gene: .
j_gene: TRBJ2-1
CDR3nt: TGTGCCAGCAGCTTAAAGGGCCTGGACAGTTACAATGAGCAGTTCTTC
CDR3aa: CASSLKGLDSYNEQFF

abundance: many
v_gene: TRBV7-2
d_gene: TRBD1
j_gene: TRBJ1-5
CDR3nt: TGTGCCAGCAGCTATCAGGGGGTGAGCAATCAGCCCCAGCATTTT
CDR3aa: CASSYQGVSNQPQHF

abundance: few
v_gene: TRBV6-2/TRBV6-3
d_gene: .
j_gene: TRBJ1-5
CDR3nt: TGTGCCAGCAGTCTGGGAGGGTTAAGCCAGCCCCAGCATTTT
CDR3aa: CASSLGGLSQPQHF

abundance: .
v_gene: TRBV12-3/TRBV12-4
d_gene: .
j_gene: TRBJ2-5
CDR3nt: TGTGCCAGCACCCACTCGGACTCAGAGACCCAGTACTTC
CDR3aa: CASTHSDSETQYF

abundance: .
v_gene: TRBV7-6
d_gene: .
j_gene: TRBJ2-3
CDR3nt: TGTGCCAGCAGCTTAGCCAGGGTTAGCACAGATACGCAGTATTTT
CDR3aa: CASSLARVSTDTQYF

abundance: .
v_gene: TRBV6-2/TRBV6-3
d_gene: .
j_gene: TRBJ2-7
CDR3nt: TGTGCCAGCAGTTACACCTACAGGGCCGAGCAGTACTTC
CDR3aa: CASSYTYRAEQYF

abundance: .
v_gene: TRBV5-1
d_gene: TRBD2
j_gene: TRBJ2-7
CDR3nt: TGCGCCAGCAGCTTGACAGGGGCTAGCGGGGCTCCATGGTACGAGCAGTACTTC
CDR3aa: CASSLTGASGAPWYEQYF